This T cell receptor (beta chain) was profiled in a study of blood T cell repertoires in COVID-19. Data came from immunoSEQ multiplex PCR; TCRdb stores just in-frame clones and leaves some out. The profile covers tens of thousands of clones, with under 80% appearing a single time and 4% to 6% taken by the ten largest. CDR3 length: 14 residues. Per germline, CDR1 SEHNR and CDR2 FQNEAQ (reference sequence). V was cut by 5 bases and J by 3 bases, with 14 bases left in between. This chain connects TRBV7-9 to TRBJ2-7; a possible D gene is TRBD1 (6 bases). The source is a human donor in a cohort sampled during active COVID-19. The sample taken for sequencing was peripheral blood. The DNA of the CDR3 is TGTGCCAGCAGCCCCCGGGACAATTTCTACGAGCAGTACTTC. Amino acids: CASSPRDNFYEQYF.